These T cell receptor beta chains were read from a single sample in a study of memory B cells and T cells in multiple sclerosis. TCRdb's table, derived via immunoSEQ multiplex PCR, lists solely in-frame clones and lacks some. The table has 25,000 to 35,000 clones, 86% seen once. No cognate antigen is known for these TCRs. The sample taken for sequencing was PBMCs from blood kept in culture. Receptors originate from a human donor with multiple sclerosis. Both conserved end residues are part of each CDR3. A D gene is named only where the DNA matches it firmly.

j_call | v_call | d_call | cdr3_nt | cdr3_aa
TRBJ2-3 | TRBV9 | - | TGTGCCAGCAGCGTAGCCCTAAAACAGGCAGATACGCAGTATTTT | CASSVALKQADTQYF
TRBJ2-1 | TRBV4-1 | - | TGCGCCAGCAGCCAAGAATCCGGGGGATCCTCGTACAATGAGCAGTTCTTC | CASSQESGGSSYNEQFF
TRBJ2-2 | TRBV5-4 | TRBD2 | TGTGCCAGCCAAGGGACTAGCGGGAGGTCCGGGGAGCTGTTTTTT | CASQGTSGRSGELFF
TRBJ2-7 | TRBV10-3 | - | TGTGCCATCTCCCGGGACGCCCCCTACGAGCAGTACTTC | CAISRDAPYEQYF
TRBJ2-7 | TRBV6-1 | - | TGTGCCAGCAGTGAGCCGACCCCGAGGCTGTACTTC | CASSEPTPRLYF
TRBJ1-2 | TRBV6-5 | - | TGTGCCAGCAGTTACTTCGGGGTTTATGGCTACACCTTC | CASSYFGVYGYTF
TRBJ2-7 | TRBV6-1 | TRBD1 | TGTGCCAGCAGCCGACAGGGGCTCTCCTACGAGCAGTACTTC | CASSRQGLSYEQYF
TRBJ2-2 | TRBV18 | TRBD2 | TGTGCCAGCTCACCCCGGACTAGCGGGGCCATTAACACCGGGGAGCTGTTTTTT | CASSPRTSGAINTGELFF
TRBJ2-1 | TRBV13 | - | TGTGCCAGCAGCTTAGTCACGGCCTACAATGAGCAGTTCTTC | CASSLVTAYNEQFF
TRBJ2-2 | TRBV19 | TRBD2 | TGTGCCAGTAGTACACGACTAGCGGGAGGGCCGCCCGGGGAGCTGTTTTTT | CASSTRLAGGPPGELFF
TRBJ2-5 | TRBV6-1 | TRBD1 | TGTGCCAGCAGTGCCCCCTCAGGGGGCGCGTGGCAAGAGACCCAGTACTTC | CASSAPSGGAWQETQYF